The next 24 T cell receptor beta chains were all read from a single sample in a study of blood T cell repertoires in COVID-19. Produced via immunoSEQ multiplex PCR; TCRdb's table is partial and in-frame only. The sample carries some 220,000 clones, 65% to 85% recorded once. The specimen sequenced was peripheral blood. The receptors derive from a human donor in a cohort sampled during active COVID-19.

V gene TRBV27 combines with J gene TRBJ1-3; 7 bases line up with TRBD1. The germline V gene has CDR1 MNHEY and CDR2 SMNVEV (reference sequence). J was trimmed by 4 bases and V by 8 bases; bases with no gene match: 8. The CDR3 covers 14 residues. The CDR3 spells CASGAGTVGNTIYF. DNA of the CDR3: TGTGCCAGCGGCGCCGGGACAGTCGGAAACACCATATATTTT.

The chain carries TRBV7-9 and TRBJ1-4, with a weak D call TRBD1 (6 bases). Trimming left V 2 bases short and J 7 bases short, with 14 bases between. The CDR3 has 15 residues. Germline V gene data show CDR1 as SEHNR and CDR2 as FQNEAQ (reference sequence). In DNA, the CDR3 is TGTGCCAGCAGCTTAATGTCAGGGGTTGGTGAAAAACTGTTTTTT. It codes for CASSLMSGVGEKLFF.

This sequence joins TRBV5-4 and TRBJ1-3; D possibly corresponds to TRBD1 (5 bases). Germline CDR1 is SGHNT and CDR2 is YYREEE (reference sequence). This CDR3 has 14 amino acids. Trimming removed 4 bases at V and 1 base at J, with 9 bases between. CDR3: CASSLTGSGNTIYF. Here the CDR3 DNA reads TGTGCCAGCAGCCTAACAGGATCTGGAAACACCATATATTTT.

The chain employs TRBV5-4 and TRBJ2-2; TRBD1 matches at 9 bases. J gave up 6 bases and V 3 bases, and 6 bases lay outside the gene matches. The CDR3 has 15 amino acids. Per germline, CDR1 SGHNT and CDR2 YYREEE (reference sequence). The CDR3 coding sequence is TGTGCCAGCAGCTCGAGGACAGGGGAGGCCGGGGAGCTGTTTTTT. Translation: CASSSRTGEAGELFF.

The genes are TRBV9 and TRBJ2-3, with D tentatively TRBD1 (6 bases). This CDR3 has 15 amino acids. Trimming removed 1 base at V and 3 bases at J, with 12 bases between. The germline V gene encodes CDR1 SGDLS and CDR2 YYNGEE. Written as DNA, the CDR3 is TGTGCCAGCAGCGTACAGGGGTCACGGACAGATACGCAGTATTTT. This encodes CASSVQGSRTDTQYF.

This clone has just one count. V usage is TRBV27 and J usage is TRBJ2-1; D is ambiguous. Germline CDR1 is MNHEY and CDR2 is SMNVEV (reference sequence). This CDR3 has 14 residues. Deletions cut 7 bases from V and 8 bases from J, with 18 bases between. The chain's CDR3 is CASTPLPGDDEQFF. In DNA, the CDR3 is TGTGCCAGCACTCCGCTCCCCGGTGATGATGAGCAGTTCTTC.

The chain uses TRBV5-1 and TRBJ2-1, with 13 bases fitting TRBD2. V trimming: 3 bases; J trimming: 6 bases; junction bases outside the gene matches: 3. The CDR3 spans 15 residues. The germline V gene encodes CDR1 SGHRS and CDR2 YFSETQ. CDR3 coding DNA: TGCGCCAGCAGCTGGACTAGCGGGAGTATCAATGAGCAGTTCTTC. This codes for CASSWTSGSINEQFF.

The chain couples TRBV7-2 to TRBJ1-2; D might be TRBD1 (6 bases). Germline V gives CDR1 SGHTA, CDR2 FQGNSA. V lost 5 bases, J lost 8 bases, and 15 bases lay in between. The CDR3 covers 13 residues. CDR3 amino acids: CASSPQGYAGYTF. The DNA for the CDR3 is TGTGCCAGCAGCCCCCAGGGGTACGCGGGCTACACCTTC.

V gene TRBV18 combines with J gene TRBJ1-3; D possibly corresponds to TRBD1 (5 bases). The CDR3 loop spans 15 amino acids. Trimming shortened V by 6 bases and J by 2 bases, and 14 bases separated the two germline ends. Looked up from germline, CDR1 is KGHSH and CDR2 is LQKENI. As DNA, the CDR3 is TGTGCCAGCTCCCCCTCAGGGTTTACTGGAAACACCATATATTTT. This translates into CASSPSGFTGNTIYF.

J is TRBJ1-3 and V is TRBV19; D possibly corresponds to TRBD1 (6 bases). Trimming removed 3 bases at V and 0 bases at J, with 12 bases between. CDR1 and CDR2 from the germline V gene are LNHDA and SQIVND (reference sequence). CDR3 length: 16 amino acids. CDR3 sequence (DNA): TGTGCCAGTAGTATTCGACAGGCGCTCTCTGGAAACACCATATATTTT. Translation gives CASSIRQALSGNTIYF. Combining the CDR3 with reference TRBV19 and TRBJ1-3 gives the whole variable domain DGGITQSPKYLFRKEGQNVTLSCEQNLNHDAMYWYRQDPGQGLRLIYYSQIVNDFQKGDIAEGYSVSREKKESFPLTVTSAQKNPTAFYLCASSIRQALSGNTIYFGEGSWLTVV.

The chain couples TRBV4-3 to TRBJ2-4, with D possibly TRBD1 on 6 matching bases. Deletions cut 2 bases from V and 0 bases from J, with 11 bases between. The germline gives CDR1 LGHNA, CDR2 YSLEER. The CDR3 length is 16 residues. This chain's CDR3 is CASSQSDRLAKNIQYF. The CDR3 nucleotides read TGCGCCAGCAGCCAAAGTGACAGGCTAGCCAAAAACATTCAGTACTTC.

This clone was detected a few times. The V call is TRBV24-1, the J call TRBJ1-5; TRBD1 matches at 7 bases. This CDR3 region has 15 residues. J was trimmed by 0 bases and V by 5 bases; bases with no gene match: 3. Germline CDR1 and CDR2: KGHDR and SFDVKD. Written as DNA, the CDR3 is TGTGCCACCAGTGGTCAGGGGGATAGCAATCAGCCCCAGCATTTT. Translating gives CATSGQGDSNQPQHF.

There are a few counts of this clone. This chain links TRBV3-1 (or the pseudogene TRBV3-2) with TRBJ2-3, with 8 bases lining up with TRBD1. Per germline, CDR1 LGHDT and CDR2 YNNKEL (reference sequence). The length of the CDR3 is 16 residues. Trimming removed 1 base from V and 5 bases from J; junction bases left unmatched: 8. The chain's CDR3 is CASSQVPQGAGDTQYF. CDR3 bases: TGTGCCAGCAGCCAAGTACCCCAGGGGGCAGGAGATACGCAGTATTTT.

Notes on this clone: An end of the junction does not agree with germline; a read error may underlie this. The chain has TRBV28 and TRBJ2-1; 7 bases are a match to TRBD2. Per the germline V gene, CDR1 is MDHEN and CDR2 is SYDVKM. The CDR3 has 17 residues. CDR3 residues: CASSRAVGLGSHNEQFF. Written as DNA, the CDR3 is TGTGCCAGCAGTAGGGCGGTTGGACTAGGCTCCCACAATGAGCAGTTCTTC. Full variable domain (remainder filled in from reference TRBV28 and TRBJ2-1): DVKVTQSSRYLVKRTGEKVFLECVQDMDHENMFWYRQDPGLGLRLIYFSYDVKMKEKGDIPEGYSVSREKKERFSLILESASTNQTSMYLCASSRAVGLGSHNEQFFGPGTRLTVL.

This chain connects TRBV30 to TRBJ2-4, with D tentatively TRBD1 (6 bases). Trimming shortened V by 2 bases and J by 9 bases, and 17 bases separated the two germline ends. CDR3 length equals 14 residues. Germline V CDR1 and CDR2: GTSNPN, SVGIG (reference sequence). CDR3 protein: CAWSPPGQRGIQYF. DNA for the CDR3: TGTGCCTGGAGTCCCCCGGGACAACGCGGCATTCAGTACTTC. Using reference TRBV30 and TRBJ2-4 for the parts outside the CDR3, the full variable domain is SQTIHQWPATLVQPVGSPLSLECTVEGTSNPNLYWYRQAAGRGLQLLFYSVGIGQISSEVPQNLSASRPQDRQFILSSKKLLLSDSGFYLCAWSPPGQRGIQYFGAGTRLSVL.

CDR3 region: CASTHETGGAGELFF. The CDR3 nucleotides read TGTGCCAGCACCCACGAGACAGGTGGGGCCGGGGAGCTGTTTTTT. The V call is TRBV6-5, the J call TRBJ2-2, with a weak D call TRBD1 (6 bases). This CDR3 is built from 15 residues. V dropped 7 bases and J dropped 6 bases, with 18 bases sitting between them. Germline CDR1 reads MNHEY; CDR2 reads SVGAGI.

This clone was detected a few times. The chain has TRBV30 and TRBJ1-1; 7 bases are shared with TRBD1. Germline CDR1 reads GTSNPN; CDR2 reads SVGIG (reference sequence). Trimming at V came to 3 bases and at J to 3 bases, leaving 25 bases not matched to a gene. There are 20 residues in the CDR3. The CDR3 nucleotides read TGTGCCTGGAGCGCGAACCCTCACAGGGGAGGCTGGTTTAGAGACACTGAAGCTTTCTTT. This translates into CAWSANPHRGGWFRDTEAFF.

The rearrangement links TRBV7-9 to TRBJ2-2; TRBD2 is a possible D gene (6 bases). Germline V gene lookup returns CDR1 SEHNR and CDR2 FQNEAQ (reference sequence). Trimming left V 5 bases short and J 3 bases short, with 13 bases between. This CDR3 region has 15 residues. In DNA form, the CDR3 reads TGTGCCAGCAGCCTGACTAGGGGCGACACCGGGGAGCTGTTTTTT. As protein: CASSLTRGDTGELFF.

The rearrangement uses TRBV5-1 and TRBJ1-1, with a tentative D call TRBD1 (5 bases). Trimming cost V 5 bases and J 5 bases, with 13 bases left between them. CDR1 is SGHRS and CDR2 is YFSETQ in the germline V gene. This CDR3 spans 13 amino acids. The CDR3: CASSRGAGTEAFF. The DNA of the CDR3 is TGCGCCAGCAGTAGGGGCGCGGGGACTGAAGCTTTCTTT.

The chain uses TRBV4-1 and TRBJ2-1; TRBD2 agrees at 11 bases. After removal of 0 bases from V and 4 bases from J, the junction contained 8 bases not matched to a gene. In germline, CDR1 is MGHRA, CDR2 YSYEKL. This CDR3 has 18 residues. The CDR3 DNA follows: TGCGCCAGCAGCCAAGAGGGGCTAGCGGGAGGTTCATACAATGAGCAGTTCTTC. This encodes CASSQEGLAGGSYNEQFF.

CDR3 nucleotide sequence: TGTGCCAGCAGTGATCGTCAGGGGGCGGTTAATCAGCCCCAGCATTTT. As protein: CASSDRQGAVNQPQHF. The chain carries TRBV2 and TRBJ1-5, with 8 bases matching TRBD1. V dropped 3 bases and J dropped 4; count of bases not matched to a gene: 8. Germline assignment: CDR1 SNHLY and CDR2 FYNNEI. There are 16 residues in the CDR3.

The chain links TRBV19 to TRBJ2-5; 9 nucleotides match TRBD2. Germline V gene data show CDR1 as LNHDA and CDR2 as SQIVND (reference sequence). The CDR3 covers 16 residues. V trimming: 3 bases; J trimming: 2 bases; junction bases outside the gene matches: 7. CDR3 sequence (DNA): TGTGCCAGTAGTATTCAAGCGGGGGGCTCTCAAGAGACCCAGTACTTC. This translates into CASSIQAGGSQETQYF. Full variable domain (outside the CDR3, taken from reference TRBV19 and TRBJ2-5): DGGITQSPKYLFRKEGQNVTLSCEQNLNHDAMYWYRQDPGQGLRLIYYSQIVNDFQKGDIAEGYSVSREKKESFPLTVTSAQKNPTAFYLCASSIQAGGSQETQYFGPGTRLLVL.

Many counts were recorded for this clone. The chain combines TRBV10-3 with TRBJ1-1; the match to TRBD1 covers 7 bases. Germline CDR1 ENHRY, CDR2 SYGVKD. This CDR3 contains 15 residues. The ends lost 2 bases at V and 4 bases at J; junction bases unmatched: 7. The CDR3 is CAISEAAGQSTEAFF. In DNA, the CDR3 is TGTGCCATCAGTGAGGCCGCGGGACAGTCCACTGAAGCTTTCTTT.

The chain couples TRBV11-3 to TRBJ2-1; maybe TRBD2 (5 bases). Trimming shortened V by 0 bases and J by 9 bases, and 15 bases separated the two germline ends. Germline V gene lookup returns CDR1 SGHNT and CDR2 YENEEA. The CDR3 runs 15 residues. The CDR3 sequence is CASSLETEVGGEQFF. DNA for the CDR3: TGTGCCAGCAGCTTAGAGACGGAGGTTGGTGGTGAGCAGTTCTTC.